This entry is about one TCR beta chain. Its specificity is not known. TCRdb reprocessed the reads with MiXCR, giving one entry per CDR3 protein. The table lists about 890,000 distinct CDR3 sequences, approximately 30% of them singletons. Germline CDR1 reads SEHNR; CDR2 reads FQNEAQ (reference sequence). V was trimmed by 7 bases and J by 0 bases, leaving 6 bases between them. This CDR3 is built from 12 residues. The sample originates from a study of T cell repertoires in cytomegalovirus infection. The chain links TRBV7-9 to TRBJ1-1; no reliable D call. The receptor was derived from a human donor in good health (CMV status not recorded). Some clones in this sample may be carry-over from other donors' samples. Sequenced here: cultured CD8+ T cells from PBMCs, sampled from culture after CMV antigen stimulation. CDR3 DNA sequence: TGTGCCAGCACAGGCCTGAACACTGAAGCTTTCTTT. Protein: CASTGLNTEAFF.